The rows below give T cell receptor beta chains drawn from one sample of a study of blood T cell repertoires in COVID-19. The assay was immunoSEQ multiplex PCR, and TCRdb's table has in-frame clones only and misses some. The table shows around 73,000 clones, with 82% occurring only once. Sequences were obtained from peripheral blood. The origin of the receptors is a woman in her sixties with acute or convalescent COVID-19. Both conserved end residues are part of each CDR3. The D gene is left open where the match is weak. Clone size appears in some rows only: once, few, many, or a class for an expanded clone.

>TRBV5-1|TRBJ1-6|.|TRBD1
CASSFGQAISPLHF
TGCGCCAGCAGCTTCGGACAGGCGATTTCACCCCTCCACTTT
>TRBV3-1/TRBV3-2|TRBJ1-2|.|TRBD1
CASSQEDRGYGYTF
TGTGCCAGCAGCCAAGAAGACAGGGGCTATGGCTACACCTTC
>TRBV12-3/TRBV12-4|TRBJ2-7|few|TRBD2
CASTAGGPYEQYF
TGTGCCAGCACTGCGGGGGGGCCCTACGAGCAGTACTTC
>TRBV6-5|TRBJ2-2|.|.
CASSTGNTGELFF
TGTGCCAGCAGCACAGGAAACACCGGGGAGCTGTTTTTT
>TRBV5-1|TRBJ1-2|.|.
CASSHDFNYGYTF
TGCGCCAGCAGCCACGACTTTAACTATGGCTACACCTTC
>TRBV4-2|TRBJ2-5|.|TRBD2
CASSQELSGLAAETQYF
TGTGCCAGCAGCCAAGAACTATCGGGACTAGCGGCAGAGACCCAGTACTTC
>TRBV5-1|TRBJ2-7|.|.
CASSLTPGQTYEQYF
TGCGCCAGCAGCTTGACGCCCGGACAGACCTACGAGCAGTACTTC
>TRBV7-9|TRBJ2-1|.|TRBD1
CASSLLGQGVDEQFF
TGTGCCAGCAGCTTACTAGGACAGGGGGTCGATGAGCAGTTCTTC
>TRBV28|TRBJ1-1|.|.
CASSMRQVMNTEAFF
TGTGCCAGCAGCATGAGACAGGTAATGAACACTGAAGCTTTCTTT
>TRBV4-1|TRBJ2-7|.|.
CASSPRTDPYEQYF
TGCGCCAGCAGCCCCCGGACAGATCCCTACGAGCAGTACTTC
>TRBV5-8|TRBJ1-3|few|.
CASSPRLFSGNTIYF
TGTGCCAGCAGTCCCAGACTGTTCTCTGGAAACACCATATATTTT
>TRBV27|TRBJ1-4|.|TRBD1
CASSTRGTGGNEKLFF
TGTGCCAGCAGCACTAGGGGGACAGGGGGGAATGAAAAACTGTTTTTT
>TRBV5-6|TRBJ1-1|.|TRBD1
CASSYPGQVPANTEAFF
TGTGCCAGCAGCTACCCGGGACAGGTACCCGCAAACACTGAAGCTTTCTTT
>TRBV2|TRBJ2-7|.|TRBD2
CASQLAGGVRAQYF
TGTGCCAGTCAGTTAGCGGGAGGCGTTCGAGCGCAGTACTTC
>TRBV18|TRBJ2-7|.|TRBD2
CASSPRREGHHEQYF
TGTGCCAGCTCACCGCGACGGGAGGGCCATCACGAGCAGTACTTC
>TRBV6-5|TRBJ1-2|.|TRBD1
CAAGRQGADYGYTF
TGTGCCGCGGGGAGACAGGGGGCTGACTATGGCTACACCTTC
>TRBV28|TRBJ2-6|once|.
CASNPSGGSGANVLTF
TGTGCCAGCAACCCGTCGGGTGGCTCTGGGGCCAACGTCCTGACTTTC
>TRBV28|TRBJ2-7|once|.
CAERRSGISPYEQYF
TGTGCCGAAAGACGTTCGGGGATTTCACCCTACGAGCAGTACTTC
>TRBV19|TRBJ2-7|.|TRBD2
CASSRGVAGGRHEQYF
TGTGCCAGTAGTCGAGGGGTAGCGGGAGGGCGGCACGAGCAGTACTTC
>TRBV29-1|TRBJ2-7|.|.
CSVGPGGGEQYF
TGCAGCGTAGGCCCGGGGGGCGGGGAGCAGTACTTC
>TRBV7-6|TRBJ2-5|.|.
CASSLGGRGRETQYF
TGTGCCAGCAGCTTGGGCGGCAGGGGAAGGGAGACCCAGTACTTC
>TRBV28|TRBJ1-2|.|TRBD1
CASSWDRANGYTF
TGTGCCAGCAGTTGGGACAGGGCAAATGGCTACACCTTC
>TRBV7-2|TRBJ2-1|.|TRBD1
CASSVRTGRFIFF
TGTGCCAGCAGCGTACGGACAGGCCGATTTATATTCTTC
>TRBV9|TRBJ2-2|.|TRBD1
CAGTGGRWLFF
TGTGCCGGTACAGGGGGCCGTTGGCTGTTTTTT
>TRBV27|TRBJ2-7|.|TRBD1
CASSLTGAYEQYF
TGTGCCAGCAGTCTAACAGGGGCCTACGAGCAGTACTTC
>TRBV4-1|TRBJ1-1|.|.
CASSHYRGSTEAFF
TGCGCCAGCAGCCATTATAGGGGGAGCACTGAAGCTTTCTTT
>TRBV7-3|TRBJ2-2|.|.
CASSGGLNTGELFF
TGTGCCAGCAGCGGCGGACTTAACACCGGGGAGCTGTTTTTT
>TRBV19|TRBJ2-6|.|.
CASSIDRGSSGANVLTF
TGTGCCAGTAGTATAGATCGGGGGAGCTCTGGGGCCAACGTCCTGACTTTC
>TRBV28|TRBJ1-1|.|TRBD1
CASEQGFEAFF
TGTGCCAGTGAACAGGGGTTTGAAGCTTTCTTT
>TRBV12-5|TRBJ1-5|few|TRBD1
CASGFDRGDQPQHF
TGTGCTAGTGGTTTCGACAGGGGGGATCAGCCCCAGCATTTT
>TRBV10-1|TRBJ1-4|.|TRBD1
CASSVGQGDEKLFF
TGCGCCAGCAGTGTTGGACAGGGTGATGAAAAACTGTTTTTT
>TRBV15|TRBJ2-2|.|.
CATSPRFPNTGELFF
TGTGCCACCAGCCCCCGGTTCCCGAACACCGGGGAGCTGTTTTTT
>TRBV7-3|TRBJ1-2|.|.
CASSKDRNYGYTF
TGTGCCAGCAGCAAGGACAGAAACTATGGCTACACCTTC
>TRBV28|TRBJ1-5|.|.
CASSGNTVNQPQHF
TGTGCCAGCAGTGGAAACACAGTTAATCAGCCCCAGCATTTT
>TRBV11-2|TRBJ2-3|.|TRBD2
CASSPRSGRASTDTQYF
TGTGCCAGCAGCCCGCGAAGCGGGAGGGCTAGCACAGATACGCAGTATTTT
>TRBV3-1/TRBV3-2|TRBJ2-5|.|TRBD1
CASRDREKTQYF
TGTGCCAGCAGAGACAGGGAAAAGACCCAGTACTTC
>TRBV28|TRBJ2-1|.|.
CASRSGTSNYNEQFF
TGTGCCAGCAGGTCGGGTACTAGTAACTACAATGAGCAGTTCTTC
>TRBV28|TRBJ1-2|.|.
CASNVIQGDYGYTF
TGTGCCAGCAACGTAATACAGGGTGACTATGGCTACACCTTC
>TRBV3-1/TRBV3-2|TRBJ1-3|.|.
CASSPGLAGNTIYF
TGTGCCAGCAGCCCCGGACTGGCGGGAAACACCATATATTTT
>TRBV6-6|TRBJ1-3|once|.
CASSYGLRDSGNTIYF
TGTGCCAGCAGTTACGGTTTGAGGGACTCTGGAAACACCATATATTTT
>TRBV15|TRBJ1-6|.|TRBD1
CATSRNDRGNSPLHF
TGTGCCACCAGCAGAAATGACAGGGGAAATTCACCCCTCCACTTT